This entry lists 21 T cell receptor beta chains sequenced from one sample in a study of T-cell reconstitution after alpha-beta-depleted transplantation in children. Unique molecular identifiers were incorporated when the TCRbeta library was constructed. TCRdb reprocessed the PCR reads via MiXCR and lists one record per CDR3 protein. The profile shows about 830,000 distinct CDR3 sequences, under 20% of them singletons. This sample comprised PBMCs, mostly from graft donor cells, obtained 360 days after TCRalphabeta/CD19-depleted stem cell transplant. All receptors derive from a male patient aged 10-17 years who had a stem cell transplant for acute lymphoblastic leukemia, so the T cells may come from the graft donor.

This clonotype has only a few counts. The chain employs TRBV5-1 and TRBJ2-7, with 7 bases identical to TRBD2. The CDR3 is 15 residues long. The V gene's germline CDR1 is SGHRS and CDR2 YFSETQ. V shed 0 bases, J shed 0 bases, and the junction held 3 bases outside the gene matches. The CDR3: CASSLERGPSYEQYF. The CDR3 DNA is TGCGCCAGCAGCTTGGAGCGGGGACCCTCCTACGAGCAGTACTTC. Based on the CDR3 plus reference TRBV5-1 and TRBJ2-7, the full variable domain is KAGVTQTPRYLIKTRGQQVTLSCSPISGHRSVSWYQQTPGQGLQFLFEYFSETQRNKGNFPGRFSGRQFSNSRSEMNVSTLELGDSALYLCASSLERGPSYEQYFGPGTRLTVT.

The CDR3 bases are TGCGCCAGCAGACCCAGCGAGAACACTGAAGCTTTCTTT. Its protein product is CASRPSENTEAFF. The chain carries TRBV5-1 and TRBJ1-1; no firm D call. V lost 5 bases and J lost 1, with 9 bases in between. This CDR3 contains 13 residues. Germline CDR1 reads SGHRS; CDR2 reads YFSETQ. Complete variable domain (other parts from reference TRBV5-1 and TRBJ1-1): KAGVTQTPRYLIKTRGQQVTLSCSPISGHRSVSWYQQTPGQGLQFLFEYFSETQRNKGNFPGRFSGRQFSNSRSEMNVSTLELGDSALYLCASRPSENTEAFFGQGTRLTVV.

This chain's CDR3 is CASSRWTSGQETQYF. The DNA of the CDR3 is TGTGCCAGCAGCAGATGGACTAGCGGACAAGAGACCCAGTACTTC. V gene TRBV7-6 combines with J gene TRBJ2-5; TRBD2 agrees at 10 bases. V shed 5 bases, J shed 2 bases, and the junction held 5 bases outside the gene matches. From germline, CDR1 is SGHVS and CDR2 FNYEAQ. The length of the CDR3 is 15 residues. Together with reference TRBV7-6 and TRBJ2-5, the CDR3 gives the full variable domain: GAGVSQSPRYKVTKRGQDVALRCDPISGHVSLYWYRQALGQGPEFLTYFNYEAQQDKSGLPNDRFSAERPEGSISTLTIQRTEQRDSAMYRCASSRWTSGQETQYFGPGTRLLVL.

This clonotype showed up just a few times. V gene TRBV6-5 combines with J gene TRBJ2-7, with TRBD2 matching 13 bases. The CDR3 loop spans 18 amino acids. Germline loops: CDR1 MNHEY, CDR2 SVGAGI. V shed 4 bases and J 3 bases; nucleotides not matched to a gene: 12. This CDR3 is CASSFLLSGLAGDYEQYF. CDR3 nucleotide sequence: TGTGCCAGCAGTTTCCTCCTAAGCGGACTAGCGGGAGACTACGAGCAGTACTTC.

This clonotype was observed many times. V gene TRBV29-1 combines with J gene TRBJ2-1; perhaps TRBD2 as D (5 bases). V shed 8 bases and J shed 3 bases, with 11 bases lying between them. This CDR3 spans 12 amino acids. Germline CDR1 is SQVTM and CDR2 is ANQGSEA. The CDR3, as DNA: TGCAGCATCTTGGGAGTCTACAATGAGCAGTTCTTC. This codes for CSILGVYNEQFF.

The table lists this clonotype with a few counts. The genes are TRBV7-9 and TRBJ2-1; D unresolved. The CDR3 loop spans 13 amino acids. The germline V gene encodes CDR1 SEHNR and CDR2 FQNEAQ (reference sequence). V gave up 1 base and J gave up 10 bases, with 11 bases separating them. In nucleotides, the CDR3 is TGTGCCAGCAGCTTAGTTTCCAACCGGGAGCAGTTCTTC. Its protein is CASSLVSNREQFF.

This clonotype was recorded at least ten times. This chain links TRBV9 with TRBJ1-1, with D tentatively TRBD1 (5 bases). The CDR3 length is 13 residues. V was shortened by 4 bases and J by 5 bases, with 12 bases between the two germline ends. Germline V gene lookup returns CDR1 SGDLS and CDR2 YYNGEE. The CDR3 sequence: CASSSQGWTEAFF. The CDR3 bases are TGTGCCAGCAGCTCCCAGGGCTGGACTGAAGCTTTCTTT.

This clonotype was seen repeatedly, ten times or more. The chain is built from TRBV12-3 or TRBV12-4 and TRBJ2-3, with D perhaps matching TRBD2 (5 bases). V dropped 3 bases and J dropped 5 bases, with 9 bases sitting between them. The CDR3 contains 13 residues. CDR3 sequence (DNA): TGTGCCAGCAGTTTTGGACTCCGAGATACGCAGTATTTT. Its translation is CASSFGLRDTQYF.

This chain uses TRBV19 with TRBJ2-3, with 10 bases identical to TRBD2. After removal of 6 bases from V and 4 bases from J, the junction contained 10 bases not matched to a gene. There are 16 residues in the CDR3. Looked up from germline, CDR1 is LNHDA and CDR2 is SQIVND (reference sequence). The CDR3 loop reads CASSRNSGRKADTQYF. The CDR3 DNA follows: TGTGCCAGTAGCCGCAATAGCGGGAGGAAAGCAGATACGCAGTATTTT. The whole variable domain, remainder taken from reference TRBV19 and TRBJ2-3, is DGGITQSPKYLFRKEGQNVTLSCEQNLNHDAMYWYRQDPGQGLRLIYYSQIVNDFQKGDIAEGYSVSREKKESFPLTVTSAQKNPTAFYLCASSRNSGRKADTQYFGPGTRLTVL.

Many counts were recorded for this clonotype. The rearrangement joins TRBV27 to TRBJ2-2; a possible D gene is TRBD2 (6 bases). The germline V and J ends were trimmed by 7 bases and 13 bases, with 13 bases remaining between them. Germline V gene lookup returns CDR1 MNHEY and CDR2 SMNVEV (reference sequence). CDR3 length: 11 amino acids. The CDR3 loop is CASKQGGVLFF. CDR3 coding DNA: TGTGCCAGCAAGCAGGGAGGAGTGCTGTTTTTT.

The V gene is TRBV28, the J gene TRBJ2-6; D gene uncertain. From germline, CDR1 is MDHEN and CDR2 SYDVKM. V lost 8 bases and J lost 0, with 14 bases in between. The CDR3 loop spans 16 amino acids. CDR3 loop: CASAESPFSGANVLTF. In DNA form, the CDR3 reads TGTGCCAGCGCGGAGAGCCCCTTCTCTGGGGCCAACGTCCTGACTTTC.

This sequence joins TRBV14 and TRBJ2-5; 8 bases align to TRBD2. The V segment lost 6 bases and the J segment 0 bases; nucleotides outside the gene matches: 6. CDR1 and CDR2 (germline): SGHDN, FVKESK. The length of the CDR3 is 15 residues. CDR3 sequence: CASSWAGGHQETQYF. DNA for the CDR3: TGTGCCAGCAGTTGGGCGGGAGGCCACCAAGAGACCCAGTACTTC.

The rearrangement uses TRBV9 and TRBJ1-2; no clear D gene. The CDR3 is made up of 15 amino acids. Germline V gene data show CDR1 as SGDLS and CDR2 as YYNGEE. Trimming took off 0 bases at V and 4 bases at J, with 13 bases between the two ends. The CDR3 region has the DNA TGTGCCAGCAGCGTAGCACGGCAGATTGGCTATGGCTACACCTTC. Its translation is CASSVARQIGYGYTF.

This clonotype was counted a few times. In DNA, the CDR3 is TGTGCCAGCATCCCTGGGGGGCTAGCGGGAGAAGGTGAGCAGTTCTTC. Translating gives CASIPGGLAGEGEQFF. The V call is TRBV5-4, the J call TRBJ2-1; 10 nucleotides agree with TRBD2. Losses at the gene ends were 6 bases for V and 9 bases for J; bases not matched to a gene: 15. The CDR3 is 16 residues long. The germline CDR1 and CDR2 sequences are SGHNT and YYREEE (reference sequence).

Notes on this clonotype: Possible read error: a much larger clone is one base away. The chain has TRBV6-2 or TRBV6-3 and TRBJ2-5; 10 nucleotides match TRBD1. Germline loops: CDR1 MNHEY, CDR2 SVGEGT. The V segment lost 2 bases and the J segment 7 bases; nucleotides outside the gene matches: 4. The CDR3 loop spans 14 amino acids. The CDR3 region is CASSYVTGGATQYF. The CDR3 nucleotides are TGTGCCAGCAGTTACGTGACAGGGGGCGCGACCCAGTACTTC.

The rearrangement uses TRBV24-1 and TRBJ2-1; D gene uncertain. Germline-derived CDR1 and CDR2 are KGHDR and SFDVKD. V shed 2 bases and J shed 9 bases, with 7 bases lying between them. This CDR3 has 12 residues. CDR3 nucleotides: TGTGCCACCAGTGATTGGCAGACTGAGCAGTTCTTC. Its translation is CATSDWQTEQFF.

This rearrangement joins TRBV7-8 to TRBJ2-1, with TRBD1 as a possible D gene (6 bases). Per germline, CDR1 SGHVS and CDR2 FQNEAQ. The CDR3 extends over 14 amino acids. V lost 3 bases and J 7 bases, leaving 13 bases between the germline ends. CDR3 in DNA: TGTGCCAGCAGCTTGCTCTTGACAGGTAATGAGCAGTTCTTC. Encoded protein: CASSLLLTGNEQFF.

This clonotype has a handful of counts. The J gene is TRBJ2-4, the V gene TRBV5-1; possible D gene TRBD1, 6 bases. Germline V CDR1 and CDR2: SGHRS, YFSETQ. There are 14 residues in the CDR3. Trimming shortened V by 0 bases and J by 5 bases, and 9 bases separated the two germline ends. The CDR3 DNA sequence: TGCGCCAGCAGCTTGGCCGCAGGGGAAAACATTCAGTACTTC. Translated: CASSLAAGENIQYF.

This rearrangement joins TRBV7-9 to TRBJ1-5; a possible D gene is TRBD1 (5 bases). The V gene's germline CDR1 is SEHNR and CDR2 FQNEAQ (reference sequence). V lost 8 bases and J 2 bases, leaving 13 bases between the germline ends. This CDR3 region has 14 residues. This chain's CDR3 is CASYNGGGNQPQHF. CDR3 DNA: TGTGCCAGCTACAATGGGGGGGGCAATCAGCCCCAGCATTTT.

This clonotype has a count of ten or more. The V and J genes are TRBV24-1 and TRBJ2-5; D uncertain. V was cut by 4 bases and J by 0 bases, with 20 bases left in between. The CDR3 loop spans 18 amino acids. CDR1 and CDR2 (germline): KGHDR, SFDVKD. The chain's CDR3 is CATSDHQASAKYQETQYF. The CDR3 DNA reads as TGTGCCACCAGTGACCACCAGGCAAGCGCGAAATACCAAGAGACCCAGTACTTC.

This CDR3 reads CASSLARLADEQYF. The CDR3 region has the DNA TGTGCCAGCAGTTTAGCGCGCCTAGCGGACGAGCAGTACTTC. This chain links TRBV12-3 or TRBV12-4 with TRBJ2-7; TRBD2 aligns across 7 bases. Trimming took 0 bases from V and 5 from J; bases not matched to a gene: 4. The CDR3 sequence is 14 residues long.